Presented here are 18 T cell receptor beta chains from one specimen sequenced in a study of T cell responses to AZD1222 COVID-19 vaccine. The data were produced by immunoSEQ multiplex PCR, yet TCRdb's version contains in-frame clones alone and is incomplete. The sample contains 150,000 to 200,000 clones, almost 90% of which appear only once. Sequences were derived from peripheral blood, sampled on day 0 of AZD1222 vaccination. The receptors were gathered from an adult in good health.

The rearrangement uses TRBV15 and TRBJ2-2; maybe TRBD2 (6 bases). The CDR3 has 16 residues. Per the germline V gene, CDR1 is LNHNV and CDR2 is YYDKDF (reference sequence). The V end lost 0 bases, the J end lost 0 bases, and 8 bases lay between the germline ends. The DNA for the CDR3 is TGTGCCACCAGCAGAGATCCGGGGGCGAACACCGGGGAGCTGTTTTTT. It yields the protein CATSRDPGANTGELFF.

The genes are TRBV7-8 and TRBJ2-7; D is unresolved. The CDR3 totals 14 residues. Germline V CDR1 and CDR2: SGHVS, FQNEAQ. V lost 1 base and J lost 4, with 11 bases in between. This CDR3 reads CASSLGQPDYEQYF. CDR3 in DNA: TGTGCCAGCAGCTTAGGCCAACCAGATTACGAGCAGTACTTC.

The J gene is TRBJ2-3, the V gene TRBV19; 9 positions match TRBD2. Germline V gene data show CDR1 as LNHDA and CDR2 as SQIVND (reference sequence). V lost 1 base to trimming and J lost 4 bases; unmatched junction nucleotides: 3. This CDR3 region has 15 residues. The CDR3 nucleotides are TGTGCCAGTAGTATAGGCGGGGGGGCCTCAGATACGCAGTATTTT. Translating gives CASSIGGGASDTQYF.

This chain links TRBV6-5 with TRBJ2-3, with TRBD2 matching over 10 bases. J gave up 4 bases and V 8 bases, and 9 bases lay outside the gene matches. Germline-derived CDR1 and CDR2 are MNHEY and SVGAGI. The CDR3 has 15 residues. This CDR3 is CASHLAGERSDTQYF. In nucleotides, the CDR3 is TGTGCCAGCCATCTAGCGGGAGAGAGGTCAGATACGCAGTATTTT.

Worth noting for this clone: One junction end does not reproduce the germline sequence, and a read error may be involved. The V call is TRBV12-3 or TRBV12-4, the J call TRBJ1-3, with D unresolved. This CDR3 spans 13 amino acids. CDR3 nucleotide sequence: TGTGCCAGCAGTTTAGCTTTAGGAAGCACCATATATTTT. Protein: CASSLALGSTIYF.

CDR3 region: CASSLEPPGGGGETQYF. CDR3 in DNA: TGCGCCAGCAGCTTGGAACCCCCGGGGGGCGGTGGAGAGACCCAGTACTTC. The chain is built from TRBV5-1 and TRBJ2-5; D perhaps matches TRBD2 (7 bases). The germline CDR1 and CDR2 sequences are SGHRS and YFSETQ. This CDR3 has 17 amino acids. The V end was cut by 0 bases, the J end by 4 bases, with 19 bases between.

This chain uses TRBV6-5 with TRBJ1-6; 9 bases fit TRBD1. Looked up from germline, CDR1 is MNHEY and CDR2 is SVGAGI. The CDR3 runs 12 residues. The V and J ends lost 10 bases and 10 bases, in that order; junction bases with no gene match: 5. In DNA form, the CDR3 reads TGTGCCATACGACAGGGGGACTCACCCCTCCACTTT. Encoded protein: CAIRQGDSPLHF.

This chain connects TRBV19 to TRBJ2-7; D possibly corresponds to TRBD1 (7 bases). This CDR3 contains 13 residues. Per germline, CDR1 LNHDA and CDR2 SQIVND (reference sequence). V lost 1 base to trimming and J lost 6 bases, with 10 bases between them. CDR3 DNA: TGTGCCAGTAGTATAGTCCAGGGGGGCGAGCAGTACTTC. It translates to CASSIVQGGEQYF.

The rearrangement uses TRBV2 and TRBJ2-1; 11 bases are a match to TRBD2. CDR3 length equals 18 residues. Germline trimming cut 0 bases from V and 2 bases from J; bases unmatched to any gene: 6. The V gene's germline CDR1 is SNHLY and CDR2 FYNNEI. CDR3 in DNA: TGTGCCAGCAGTGAAGCCCTCTTAGCGGGAGGGCCCTACAATGAGCAGTTCTTC. It codes for CASSEALLAGGPYNEQFF.

The chain joins TRBV4-1 to TRBJ2-1; 10 nucleotides agree with TRBD2. CDR3 length: 17 residues. The V gene's germline CDR1 is MGHRA and CDR2 YSYEKL. The V and J ends lost 0 bases and 4 bases, in that order; junction bases with no gene match: 6. CDR3 coding DNA: TGCGCCAGCAGCCAAGATCAAGCGGGGGGGCAGTACAATGAGCAGTTCTTC. The encoded protein is CASSQDQAGGQYNEQFF.

This sequence joins TRBV9 and TRBJ2-7; 12 nucleotides agree with TRBD1. Per germline, CDR1 SGDLS and CDR2 YYNGEE. V was pared by 4 bases and J by 2 bases, with 4 bases of the junction left unmatched. The CDR3 totals 15 residues. CDR3 sequence (DNA): TGTGCCAGCAGCCCCGGGACAGGGGGCACCTACGAGCAGTACTTC. As protein: CASSPGTGGTYEQYF.

The gene calls are TRBV19 and TRBJ2-7; the match to TRBD1 covers 9 bases. V dropped 5 bases and J dropped 5; count of bases not matched to a gene: 7. CDR3 size: 14 residues. Looked up from germline, CDR1 is LNHDA and CDR2 is SQIVND (reference sequence). As DNA, the CDR3 is TGTGCCAGTAGTGCCCACAGGGGGCTTAACGAGCAGTACTTC. This translates into CASSAHRGLNEQYF.

V gene TRBV18 combines with J gene TRBJ2-1; the D gene is possibly TRBD2 (6 bases). The CDR3 spans 15 residues. Trimming took 3 bases from V and 7 from J, leaving 16 bases between them. CDR1 is KGHSH, CDR2 LQKENI, per germline. The CDR3 bases are TGTGCCAGCTCACCTTTGGAGGGATCAGAAAATGAGCAGTTCTTC. Its translation: CASSPLEGSENEQFF.

V usage is TRBV7-3 and J usage is TRBJ2-3, with 9 bases identical to TRBD2. The germline gives CDR1 SGHTA, CDR2 FQGTGA. The CDR3 totals 15 residues. The V and J ends lost 5 bases and 5 bases, in that order; junction bases with no gene match: 8. Written as DNA, the CDR3 is TGTGCCAGCAGCCCACTAGCGGGCGGCGTAGATACGCAGTATTTT. It translates to CASSPLAGGVDTQYF.

The gene calls are TRBV6-5 and TRBJ2-1; TRBD1 matches at 8 bases. This CDR3 has 15 residues. The junction had 11 bases not matched to a gene; V was cut back by 7 bases and J by 6 bases. The germline V gene encodes CDR1 MNHEY and CDR2 SVGAGI. CDR3 amino acids: CASTSGTGDPNEQFF. As DNA, the CDR3 is TGTGCCAGCACGTCTGGGACAGGAGACCCCAATGAGCAGTTCTTC.

V and J are TRBV6-2 or TRBV6-3 and TRBJ1-2, with a tentative D call TRBD1 (5 bases). This CDR3 contains 15 residues. In germline, CDR1 is MNHEY, CDR2 SVGEGT. The ends were cut back, 6 bases at V and 0 bases at J, with 14 bases in the middle. The CDR3 protein is CASSTWDRTNYGYTF. The CDR3 DNA sequence: TGTGCCAGCAGCACCTGGGACCGAACTAACTATGGCTACACCTTC.

CDR3 bases: TGTGCCAGTAGTAAGACAGGGGGCACAGATACGCAGTATTTT. Its translation is CASSKTGGTDTQYF. The chain couples TRBV19 to TRBJ2-3; TRBD1 matches 8 bases. Germline values: CDR1 LNHDA, CDR2 SQIVND (reference sequence). Germline trimming cut 4 bases from V and 1 base from J; bases unmatched to any gene: 1. The CDR3 is 14 amino acids.

The CDR3 coding sequence is TGTGCCAGCAGTGGGGACTCCAATGAGCAGTTCTTC. Translating gives CASSGDSNEQFF. J is TRBJ2-1 and V is TRBV2; D perhaps matches TRBD2 (6 bases). This CDR3 region has 12 residues. From germline, CDR1 is SNHLY and CDR2 FYNNEI. V was cut by 4 bases and J by 6 bases, with 7 bases left in between.